The 26 T cell receptor beta chains below all came from one sample that was sequenced in a study of radiotherapy plus CTLA-4 blockade in lung cancer. Profiled with immunoSEQ multiplex PCR; TCRdb holds only in-frame clones, not every one. The data show about 60,000 clones, about 70% seen once. The input for sequencing was peripheral blood, taken from a patient treated with radiotherapy plus ipilimumab. Every receptor here comes from a human donor with non-small cell lung cancer whose response to radiotherapy plus ipilimumab could not be evaluated.

A few counts support this clone. The junction shows a germline mismatch at one end, possibly a read error. The V gene is TRBV7-9, the J gene TRBJ2-1; D is perhaps TRBD2 (5 bases). There are 13 residues in the CDR3. Germline V gene sequence: CDR1 SEHNR, CDR2 FQNEAQ (reference sequence). In DNA, the CDR3 is TGCGCCAGCAGCCAAGGAGGTTACGATGAGCAGTTCTTC. Translated, it gives CASSQGGYDEQFF.

The rearrangement links TRBV6-6 to TRBJ2-5, with D possibly matching TRBD1 (6 bases). Germline V gene lookup returns CDR1 MNHNY and CDR2 SVGAGI (reference sequence). This CDR3 is built from 14 residues. V shed 6 bases and J shed 11 bases, with 22 bases lying between them. In DNA form, the CDR3 reads TGTGCCAGCAGCCCCGGGACATCAGTCAAGGAGCAGTACTTC. It translates to CASSPGTSVKEQYF.

This clone was counted a single time. The genes are TRBV5-4 and TRBJ2-5; no definite D call. Per the germline V gene, CDR1 is SGHNT and CDR2 is YYREEE (reference sequence). The CDR3 totals 14 residues. V was pared by 0 bases and J by 1 base, with 7 bases between. CDR3 in amino acids: CASSLEAAQETQYF. The CDR3 coding sequence is TGTGCCAGCAGCTTGGAGGCGGCCCAAGAGACCCAGTACTTC.

The chain has TRBV4-1 and TRBJ2-1; possible D gene TRBD2, 5 bases. The CDR3 runs 14 residues. Germline-derived CDR1 and CDR2 are MGHRA and YSYEKL. With 3 bases removed from V and 10 bases from J, the gap between germline ends came to 16 bases. The CDR3 is CASSHLGPRREQFF. As DNA, the CDR3 is TGCGCCAGCAGCCACCTAGGACCGCGGAGGGAGCAGTTCTTC.

By share, this clone counts as medium-sized. The DNA for the CDR3 is TGCGCCAGCAGCCGAGGGGTAGCGGGGTCCTACGAGCAGTACTTC. It codes for CASSRGVAGSYEQYF. This rearrangement joins TRBV4-3 to TRBJ2-7; TRBD2 aligns across 8 bases. Per the germline V gene, CDR1 is LGHNA and CDR2 is YSLEER. The V segment lost 4 bases and the J segment 1 base; nucleotides outside the gene matches: 6. CDR3 length: 15 residues.

The chain is built from TRBV29-1 and TRBJ1-1, with D possibly being TRBD1 (5 bases). Trimming left V 6 bases short and J 4 bases short, with 12 bases between. Germline CDR1 SQVTM, CDR2 ANQGSEA. The CDR3 loop spans 12 amino acids. The CDR3 coding sequence is TGCAGCGTCGTGGGGCTAACCACTGAAGCTTTCTTT. Translating it yields CSVVGLTTEAFF.

This clone was seen repeatedly, ten times or more. The chain employs TRBV19 and TRBJ1-1; TRBD1 agrees at 9 bases. CDR3 size: 19 residues. CDR1 and CDR2 from the germline V gene are LNHDA and SQIVND (reference sequence). The V gene end was trimmed by 4 bases and the J gene end by 0 bases; junction bases not matched to a gene: 15. CDR3 in DNA: TGTGCCAGTAGTAATTTAGGACAGGGGTCCCCCGGTATGAACACTGAAGCTTTCTTT. Protein product: CASSNLGQGSPGMNTEAFF. Full variable domain (missing parts from reference TRBV19 and TRBJ1-1): DGGITQSPKYLFRKEGQNVTLSCEQNLNHDAMYWYRQDPGQGLRLIYYSQIVNDFQKGDIAEGYSVSREKKESFPLTVTSAQKNPTAFYLCASSNLGQGSPGMNTEAFFGQGTRLTVV.

This chain joins TRBV6-1 and TRBJ2-5, with a weak D call TRBD1 (5 bases). CDR1 and CDR2 from the germline V gene are MNHNS and SASEGT. The CDR3 contains 14 residues. V lost 4 bases and J 5 bases, leaving 14 bases between the germline ends. DNA for the CDR3: TGTGCCAGCAGTGGCCGACAGCCCCAGGAGACCCAGTACTTC. It yields the protein CASSGRQPQETQYF.

V and J are TRBV5-4 and TRBJ2-5, with 7 bases aligning to TRBD2. V lost 1 base and J lost 5; bases outside the gene matches: 8. The CDR3 has 15 residues. Germline-derived CDR1 and CDR2 are SGHNT and YYREEE (reference sequence). CDR3 amino acids: CASSLSVRGEETQYF. For the CDR3, the DNA is TGTGCCAGCAGCTTGTCCGTCCGGGGGGAGGAGACCCAGTACTTC.

The chain employs TRBV27 and TRBJ2-7; 9 nucleotides line up with TRBD2. The CDR3 runs to 14 residues. Per the germline V gene, CDR1 is MNHEY and CDR2 is SMNVEV (reference sequence). The ends lost 5 bases at V and 5 bases at J; junction bases unmatched: 7. The chain's CDR3 is CASSDTGLAHEQYF. The CDR3 bases are TGTGCCAGCAGTGATACGGGACTAGCCCACGAGCAGTACTTC.

The chain has TRBV29-1 and TRBJ2-5, with D possibly matching TRBD1 (6 bases). This CDR3 has 15 residues. Germline CDR1 reads SQVTM; CDR2 reads ANQGSEA. V was clipped by 5 bases and J by 2 bases, with 18 bases between them. The CDR3 is CSVFLPWTEQETQYF. In nucleotides, the CDR3 is TGCAGCGTTTTCCTACCCTGGACAGAACAAGAGACCCAGTACTTC. Together with reference TRBV29-1 and TRBJ2-5, the CDR3 gives the full variable domain: SAVISQKPSRDICQRGTSLTIQCQVDSQVTMMFWYRQQPGQSLTLIATANQGSEATYESGFVIDKFPISRPNLTFSTLTVSNMSPEDSSIYLCSVFLPWTEQETQYFGPGTRLLVL.

This chain connects TRBV21-1 to TRBJ2-1; no check of the table's D call, TRBD2, against the DNA was made. TRBV21-1 is reported as a pseudogene. The CDR3 has 18 residues. CDR3 protein: CASSSRQVSSGRGNEQFF. The CDR3 bases are TGTGCCAGCAGCTCCCGACAGGTCTCTAGCGGGAGAGGGAATGAGCAGTTCTTC.

In its sample, this clone was seen a few times. The chain uses TRBV10-1 and TRBJ2-7; TRBD2 matches at 9 bases. The germline CDR1 and CDR2 sequences are WNHNN and SYGVQD (reference sequence). J gave up 3 bases and V 3 bases, and 6 bases lay outside the gene matches. The CDR3 runs to 15 residues. This CDR3 reads CASSDFSGRIYEQYF. The DNA of the CDR3 is TGCGCCAGCAGTGATTTTAGCGGGAGAATCTACGAGCAGTACTTC.

The CDR3 here is CASREQGVGQKETQYF. The DNA of the CDR3 is TGTGCCAGCAGGGAACAGGGCGTGGGACAAAAAGAGACCCAGTACTTC. The chain employs TRBV28 and TRBJ2-5, with D possibly being TRBD1 (6 bases). V shed 6 bases and J shed 3 bases, with 20 bases lying between them. This CDR3 comprises 16 residues. Germline-derived CDR1 and CDR2 are MDHEN and SYDVKM. Filled out from reference TRBV28 and TRBJ2-5, the complete variable domain reads DVKVTQSSRYLVKRTGEKVFLECVQDMDHENMFWYRQDPGLGLRLIYFSYDVKMKEKGDIPEGYSVSREKKERFSLILESASTNQTSMYLCASREQGVGQKETQYFGPGTRLLVL.

V and J are TRBV2 and TRBJ1-4; D is possibly TRBD1 (6 bases). This CDR3 region has 14 residues. Germline V gives CDR1 SNHLY, CDR2 FYNNEI. Trimming shortened V by 5 bases and J by 1 base, and 8 bases separated the two germline ends. The CDR3 DNA reads TGTGCCAGCAGTTCAGGGGTAACTAATGAAAAACTGTTTTTT. Protein sequence: CASSSGVTNEKLFF.

This chain uses TRBV6-5 with TRBJ2-5; D possibly corresponds to TRBD1 (6 bases). CDR1 MNHEY and CDR2 SVGAGI come from the germline V gene. With 2 bases removed from V and 5 bases from J, the gap between germline ends came to 12 bases. CDR3 length equals 14 residues. The DNA of the CDR3 is TGTGCCAGCAGTTACGGGGGCGCCGGGGAGACCCAGTACTTC. This codes for CASSYGGAGETQYF.

This clone was found a few times. This chain links TRBV6-5 with TRBJ1-5; no clear D. V lost 5 bases, J lost 7 bases, and 18 bases lay in between. The CDR3 has 15 residues. Germline-derived CDR1 and CDR2 are MNHEY and SVGAGI. For the CDR3, the DNA is TGTGCCAGCAGTGACTATGCCGGCCCCGGGCAGCCCCAGCATTTT. Translated, it gives CASSDYAGPGQPQHF.

This rearrangement joins TRBV2 to TRBJ1-1; D is uncertain. V shed 7 bases and J shed 1 base, with 16 bases lying between them. CDR1 is SNHLY and CDR2 is FYNNEI in the germline V gene. The CDR3 loop spans 15 amino acids. The CDR3 here is CASNGIDPRNTEAFF. The CDR3, as DNA: TGTGCCAGCAATGGTATAGATCCGCGGAACACTGAAGCTTTCTTT. The full variable domain, rest sourced from reference TRBV2 and TRBJ1-1, is EPEVTQTPSHQVTQMGQEVILRCVPISNHLYFYWYRQILGQKVEFLVSFYNNEISEKSEIFDDQFSVERPDGSNFTLKIRSTKLEDSAMYFCASNGIDPRNTEAFFGQGTRLTVV.

A few counts support this clone. This rearrangement joins TRBV11-2 to TRBJ2-3; 13 nucleotides agree with TRBD2. Per germline, CDR1 SGHAT and CDR2 FQNNGV. CDR3 length equals 18 residues. V gave up 5 bases and J gave up 6 bases; unmatched junction bases: 14. The CDR3 region is CASSALARGLAGPDTQYF. In nucleotides, the CDR3 is TGTGCCAGCAGCGCCCTGGCGCGGGGACTAGCGGGACCGGATACGCAGTATTTT.

V and J are TRBV5-1 and TRBJ2-7, with a weak D call TRBD1 (5 bases). CDR1 and CDR2 (germline): SGHRS, YFSETQ. Trimming stripped 3 bases from V and 2 bases from J, with 9 bases between. There are 13 residues in the CDR3. This CDR3 is CASSYTGTYEQYF. In nucleotides, the CDR3 is TGCGCCAGCAGCTATACAGGAACCTACGAGCAGTACTTC. Variable domain in full (rest from reference TRBV5-1 and TRBJ2-7): KAGVTQTPRYLIKTRGQQVTLSCSPISGHRSVSWYQQTPGQGLQFLFEYFSETQRNKGNFPGRFSGRQFSNSRSEMNVSTLELGDSALYLCASSYTGTYEQYFGPGTRLTVT.

The CDR3, as DNA: TGTGCCAGCAGCTTAGTACCCGGGACAGGGGTCTATGGCTACACCTTC. Protein product: CASSLVPGTGVYGYTF. The chain carries TRBV7-9 and TRBJ1-2, with TRBD1 matching 10 bases. The germline gives CDR1 SEHNR, CDR2 FQNEAQ (reference sequence). Unmatched junction bases numbered 6, after V lost 1 base and J lost 4 bases. The CDR3 is 16 residues long.

The chain links TRBV27 to TRBJ1-2; 7 bases match TRBD1. Germline trimming cut 6 bases from V and 8 bases from J; bases unmatched to any gene: 12. The CDR3 totals 14 residues. Germline V gives CDR1 MNHEY, CDR2 SMNVEV (reference sequence). For the CDR3, the DNA is TGTGCCAGCAGATCAACGAGCACAGGGGAGGGCTACACCTTC. This codes for CASRSTSTGEGYTF.

The chain uses TRBV5-1 and TRBJ1-1, with TRBD1 identical over 7 bases. Germline CDR1 reads SGHRS; CDR2 reads YFSETQ. With V trimmed by 4 bases and J by 1 base, 4 bases remained unmatched. The CDR3 runs 14 residues. CDR3 sequence: CASSKRTGNTEAFF. CDR3 in DNA: TGCGCCAGCAGCAAACGGACAGGGAACACTGAAGCTTTCTTT.

V usage is TRBV7-3 and J usage is TRBJ2-1; 8 nucleotides agree with TRBD2. V lost 0 bases, J lost 8 bases, and 12 bases stayed unmatched. CDR1 is SGHTA, CDR2 FQGTGA, per germline. CDR3 length: 17 residues. CDR3 DNA sequence: TGTGCCAGCAGCTTAACGGGTCCGGGGGGGCTGTCTTATGAGCAGTTCTTC. As protein: CASSLTGPGGLSYEQFF.

V gene TRBV7-9 combines with J gene TRBJ1-1; D call uncertain. Trimming took 5 bases from V and 4 from J, leaving 20 bases between them. Germline V CDR1 and CDR2: SEHNR, FQNEAQ (reference sequence). This CDR3 region has 16 residues. CDR3 nucleotide sequence: TGTGCCAGCAGCCCCAAGCTCCCCCCCTATACCACTGAAGCTTTCTTT. This gives the protein CASSPKLPPYTTEAFF.

This clone was counted a single time. This chain links TRBV6-1 with TRBJ2-2; 7 nucleotides line up with TRBD1. Looked up from germline, CDR1 is MNHNS and CDR2 is SASEGT. With V trimmed by 2 bases and J by 7 bases, 7 bases remained unmatched. The CDR3 runs to 15 residues. The chain's CDR3 is CASSERGLDGGELFF. The CDR3 DNA is TGTGCCAGCAGTGAAAGGGGGCTAGACGGCGGGGAGCTGTTTTTT.